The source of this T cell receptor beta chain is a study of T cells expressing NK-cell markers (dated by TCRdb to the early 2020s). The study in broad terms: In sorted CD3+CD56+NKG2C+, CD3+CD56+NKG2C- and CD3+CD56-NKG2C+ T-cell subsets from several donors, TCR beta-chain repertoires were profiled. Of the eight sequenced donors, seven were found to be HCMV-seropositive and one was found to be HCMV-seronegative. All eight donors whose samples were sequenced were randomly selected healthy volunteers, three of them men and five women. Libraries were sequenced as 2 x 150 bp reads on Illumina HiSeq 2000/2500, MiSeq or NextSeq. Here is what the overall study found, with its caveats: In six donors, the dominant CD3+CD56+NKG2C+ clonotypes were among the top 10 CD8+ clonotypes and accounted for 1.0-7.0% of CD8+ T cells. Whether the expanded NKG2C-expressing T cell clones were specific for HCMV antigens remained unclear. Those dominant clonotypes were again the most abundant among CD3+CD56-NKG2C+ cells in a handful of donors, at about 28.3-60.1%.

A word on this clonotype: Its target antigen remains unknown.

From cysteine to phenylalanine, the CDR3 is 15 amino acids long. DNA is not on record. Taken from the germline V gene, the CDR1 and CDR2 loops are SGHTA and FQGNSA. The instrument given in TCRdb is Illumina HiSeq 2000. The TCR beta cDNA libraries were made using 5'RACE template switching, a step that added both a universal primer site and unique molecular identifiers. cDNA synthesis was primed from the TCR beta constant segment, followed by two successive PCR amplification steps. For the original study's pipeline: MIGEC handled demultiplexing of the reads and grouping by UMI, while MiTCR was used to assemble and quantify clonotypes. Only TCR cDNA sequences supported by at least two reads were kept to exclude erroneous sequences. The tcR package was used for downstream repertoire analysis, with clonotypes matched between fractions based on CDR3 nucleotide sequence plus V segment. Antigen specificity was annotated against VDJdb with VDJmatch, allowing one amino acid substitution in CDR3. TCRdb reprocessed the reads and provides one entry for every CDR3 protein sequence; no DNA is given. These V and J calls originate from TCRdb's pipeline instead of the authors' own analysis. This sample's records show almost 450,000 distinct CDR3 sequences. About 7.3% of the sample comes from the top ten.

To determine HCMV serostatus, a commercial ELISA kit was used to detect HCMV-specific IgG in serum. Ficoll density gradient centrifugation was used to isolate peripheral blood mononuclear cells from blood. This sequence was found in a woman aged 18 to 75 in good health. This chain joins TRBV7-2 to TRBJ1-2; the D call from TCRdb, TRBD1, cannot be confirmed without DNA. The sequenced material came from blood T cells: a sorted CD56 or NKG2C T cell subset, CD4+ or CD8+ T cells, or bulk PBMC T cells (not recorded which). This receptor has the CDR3 CASSFKGQAFVGYTF. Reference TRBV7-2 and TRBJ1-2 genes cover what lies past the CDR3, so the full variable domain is GAGVSQSPSNKVTEKGKDVELRCDPISGHTALYWYRQSLGQGLEFLIYFQGNSAPDKSGLPSDRFSAERTGGSVSTLTIQRTQQEDSAVYLCASSFKGQAFVGYTFGSGTRLTVV.